The 19 T cell receptor beta chains reported below all come from one sample, sequenced in a study of cytomegalovirus exposure and HLA in healthy donors. It was with 60 Vbeta and 13 Jbeta primers that the PCR ran. Only in-frame clones appear in the TCRdb table, and some are missing; sequencing was by immunoSEQ multiplex PCR. This repertoire includes 85,000 to 110,000 clones. Sequences were obtained from PBMCs. These receptors all come from a middle-aged man in good health and CMV-seronegative.

V usage is TRBV5-6 and J usage is TRBJ2-1; TRBD2 aligns across 7 bases. Per germline, CDR1 SGHDT and CDR2 YYEEEE. The trim removed 0 bases at V and 6 bases at J, leaving 6 bases unmatched. The CDR3 is made up of 15 amino acids. CDR3 protein: CASSLAGGGLNEQFF. As DNA, the CDR3 is TGTGCCAGCAGCTTGGCGGGGGGAGGACTCAATGAGCAGTTCTTC.

The rearrangement joins TRBV29-1 to TRBJ1-2; D is undetermined. V lost 1 base and J 4 bases, leaving 7 bases between the germline ends. Germline CDR1 reads SQVTM; CDR2 reads ANQGSEA. The CDR3 is 12 amino acids. CDR3 nucleotides: TGCAGCGTTGAAGCGGGAGCCTATGGCTACACCTTC. Amino acid sequence: CSVEAGAYGYTF.

The genes are TRBV10-1 and TRBJ2-2; no clear D gene. Germline V gene sequence: CDR1 WNHNN, CDR2 SYGVQD (reference sequence). V was trimmed by 6 bases and J by 3 bases, leaving 8 bases between them. This CDR3 has 13 residues. The CDR3 DNA reads TGCGCCAGCAGGGCTAGAGACACCGGGGAGCTGTTTTTT. Its translation is CASRARDTGELFF.

This rearrangement joins TRBV14 to TRBJ2-1, with 11 nucleotides matching TRBD2. After removal of 4 bases from V and 7 bases from J, the junction contained 9 bases not matched to a gene. The CDR3 covers 16 residues. The germline CDR1 and CDR2 sequences are SGHDN and FVKESK. The CDR3 DNA sequence: TGTGCCAGCAGCCCACTCGGACTAGCGGGTATGAATGAGCAGTTCTTC. Its translation: CASSPLGLAGMNEQFF.

This chain joins TRBV6-5 and TRBJ2-7; 8 positions agree with TRBD1. The CDR3 has 15 amino acids. Trimming took 0 bases from V and 3 from J; bases not matched to a gene: 4. The germline gives CDR1 MNHEY, CDR2 SVGAGI. The CDR3 here is CASSYSAGQGYEQYF. CDR3 coding DNA: TGTGCCAGCAGTTACTCCGCTGGACAGGGCTACGAGCAGTACTTC.

This sequence joins TRBV10-1 and TRBJ1-1; weak D call: TRBD1 (6 bases). V was clipped by 6 bases and J by 1 base, with 15 bases between them. The CDR3 runs 15 residues. Germline CDR1 WNHNN, CDR2 SYGVQD (reference sequence). CDR3 nucleotides: TGCGCCAGCAGGAGGCCAGGGGCCCCGAACACTGAAGCTTTCTTT. It codes for CASRRPGAPNTEAFF.

The chain joins TRBV10-2 to TRBJ1-4; TRBD1 matches 7 bases. Germline V gives CDR1 WSHSY, CDR2 SAAADI. V was clipped by 2 bases and J by 7 bases; unmatched bases: 10. CDR3 length: 16 residues. The CDR3 reads CASSEHFGRGVEKLFF. The CDR3 coding sequence is TGCGCCAGCAGTGAGCATTTTGGCAGGGGGGTTGAAAAACTGTTTTTT.

The V call is TRBV5-5, the J call TRBJ1-1, with D perhaps matching TRBD1 (6 bases). Germline V gives CDR1 SGHKS, CDR2 YYEKEE (reference sequence). V lost 5 bases, J lost 5 bases, and 19 bases lay in between. The CDR3 length is 15 residues. The CDR3: CASRRTAGERTEAFF. The CDR3 DNA reads TGTGCCAGCAGGCGGACAGCAGGGGAGAGGACTGAAGCTTTCTTT.

V gene TRBV29-1 combines with J gene TRBJ1-2, with D tentatively TRBD1 (6 bases). With 7 bases removed from V and 8 bases from J, the gap between germline ends came to 14 bases. The CDR3 runs to 11 residues. Germline CDR1 is SQVTM and CDR2 is ANQGSEA. CDR3 residues: CSAVTGNGYTF. CDR3 bases: TGCAGCGCCGTAACAGGGAACGGCTACACCTTC.

The genes are TRBV7-8 and TRBJ2-7; D is uncertain. The germline gives CDR1 SGHVS, CDR2 FQNEAQ. The CDR3 loop spans 12 amino acids. Trimming took off 1 base at V and 9 bases at J, with 10 bases between the two ends. The CDR3 loop reads CASSLDSSRQYF. The CDR3 coding sequence is TGTGCCAGCAGCTTAGACTCCTCGCGGCAGTACTTC.

CDR3 sequence: CASSPFGRGRAKNIQYF. DNA of the CDR3: TGTGCCAGCAGCCCCTTCGGGAGGGGGCGAGCCAAAAACATTCAGTACTTC. The rearrangement joins TRBV28 to TRBJ2-4; TRBD2 is a possible D gene (8 bases). CDR3 length equals 17 residues. V lost 6 bases, J lost 0 bases, and 18 bases lay in between. Germline V gene sequence: CDR1 MDHEN, CDR2 SYDVKM. The full variable domain, its missing parts supplied by reference TRBV28 and TRBJ2-4, is DVKVTQSSRYLVKRTGEKVFLECVQDMDHENMFWYRQDPGLGLRLIYFSYDVKMKEKGDIPEGYSVSREKKERFSLILESASTNQTSMYLCASSPFGRGRAKNIQYFGAGTRLSVL.

This chain uses TRBV2 with TRBJ1-5; 7 bases map to TRBD1. Trimming cost V 2 bases and J 4 bases; bases outside gene matches: 8. This CDR3 has 16 residues. Germline V gives CDR1 SNHLY, CDR2 FYNNEI. CDR3 amino acids: CASSEQAQGLNQPQHF. DNA for the CDR3: TGTGCCAGCAGTGAACAGGCACAGGGGTTGAATCAGCCCCAGCATTTT.

The chain couples TRBV7-2 to TRBJ1-1, with 8 bases identical to TRBD1. Germline V gene lookup returns CDR1 SGHTA and CDR2 FQGNSA. This CDR3 comprises 18 residues. J lost 4 bases, V lost 6 bases, and 19 bases had no gene match. The chain's CDR3 is CASRYRLTGAEGSTEAFF. CDR3 DNA: TGTGCCAGCAGATACAGACTGACAGGGGCAGAGGGGAGCACTGAAGCTTTCTTT.

The chain combines TRBV19 with TRBJ2-7; perhaps TRBD2 as D (5 bases). The length of the CDR3 is 12 residues. V lost 3 bases and J 2 bases, leaving 5 bases between the germline ends. Germline-derived CDR1 and CDR2 are LNHDA and SQIVND (reference sequence). CDR3 in amino acids: CASSIGTYEQYF. The CDR3 coding sequence is TGTGCCAGTAGTATCGGGACCTACGAGCAGTACTTC.

The chain employs TRBV2 and TRBJ1-2; TRBD1 agrees at 8 bases. The CDR3 spans 12 residues. V lost 2 bases to trimming and J lost 8 bases; unmatched junction nucleotides: 1. Germline V gene data show CDR1 as SNHLY and CDR2 as FYNNEI. CDR3 nucleotide sequence: TGTGCCAGCAGTGAAACAGGGGGGGGCTACACCTTC. This translates into CASSETGGGYTF. Looking up the rest from reference TRBV2 and TRBJ1-2 gives the full variable domain: EPEVTQTPSHQVTQMGQEVILRCVPISNHLYFYWYRQILGQKVEFLVSFYNNEISEKSEIFDDQFSVERPDGSNFTLKIRSTKLEDSAMYFCASSETGGGYTFGSGTRLTVV.

CDR3 residues: CASSLRSGLAGNSGGELFF. CDR3 DNA sequence: TGTGCCAGCAGCTTACGGTCGGGACTAGCGGGAAATTCAGGCGGGGAGCTGTTTTTT. The V gene is TRBV11-2, the J gene TRBJ2-2; 13 nucleotides agree with TRBD2. There are 19 residues in the CDR3. Losses at the gene ends were 2 bases for V and 7 bases for J; bases not matched to a gene: 13. Germline V gene sequence: CDR1 SGHAT, CDR2 FQNNGV.

The rearrangement joins TRBV5-5 to TRBJ2-7; D call uncertain. This CDR3 spans 13 amino acids. V was pared by 0 bases and J by 3 bases, with 7 bases between. Germline V lookup: CDR1 SGHKS, CDR2 YYEKEE (reference sequence). The CDR3 sequence is CASSLANYYEQYF. CDR3 coding DNA: TGTGCCAGCAGCTTGGCTAATTACTACGAGCAGTACTTC.

V is TRBV30 and J is TRBJ2-1; unclear D gene. The CDR3 extends over 11 amino acids. The germline V gene has CDR1 GTSNPN and CDR2 SVGIG (reference sequence). Trimming stripped 5 bases from V and 8 bases from J, with 10 bases between. The CDR3 loop is CAWAPGDEQFF. The DNA for the CDR3 is TGTGCCTGGGCACCCGGAGATGAGCAGTTCTTC. The full variable domain, in which reference TRBV30 and TRBJ2-1 provide the parts outside the CDR3, is SQTIHQWPATLVQPVGSPLSLECTVEGTSNPNLYWYRQAAGRGLQLLFYSVGIGQISSEVPQNLSASRPQDRQFILSSKKLLLSDSGFYLCAWAPGDEQFFGPGTRLTVL.

The chain combines TRBV10-3 with TRBJ1-1; D not resolved. CDR3 length: 12 residues. V was pared by 11 bases and J by 5 bases, with 15 bases between. CDR1 is ENHRY, CDR2 SYGVKD, per germline. CDR3 DNA: TGTGCCTCTCATGAAATCGGGACTGAAGCTTTCTTT. Its translation is CASHEIGTEAFF.